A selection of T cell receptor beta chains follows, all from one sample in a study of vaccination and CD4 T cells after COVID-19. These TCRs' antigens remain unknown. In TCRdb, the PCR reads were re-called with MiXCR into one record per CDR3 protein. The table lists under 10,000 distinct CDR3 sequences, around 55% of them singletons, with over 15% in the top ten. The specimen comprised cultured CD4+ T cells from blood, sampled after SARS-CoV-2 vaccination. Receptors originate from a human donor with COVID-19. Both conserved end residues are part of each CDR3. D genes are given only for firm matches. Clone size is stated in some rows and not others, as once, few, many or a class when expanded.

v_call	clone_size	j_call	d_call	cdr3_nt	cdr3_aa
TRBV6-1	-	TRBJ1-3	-	TGTGCCAGCAGTCATGGACAGCCGAGCTCTGGAAACACCATATATTTT	CASSHGQPSSGNTIYF
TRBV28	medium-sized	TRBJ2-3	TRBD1	TGTGCCAGCAGCCTGGGGACAGCCTCCCCGCAGTATTTT	CASSLGTASPQYF
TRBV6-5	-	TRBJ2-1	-	TGTGCCAGCAGTTACACCGGCTCTCCGGGCAATGAGCAGTTCTTC	CASSYTGSPGNEQFF
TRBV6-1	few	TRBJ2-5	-	TGTGCCAGCAGCGGAGGGTTAAAAGAGACCCAGTACTTC	CASSGGLKETQYF
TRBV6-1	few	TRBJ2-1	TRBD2	TGTGCCAGCACTTTACGGGCAGCGGGGGGGTTCTCCTACAATGAGCAGTTCTTC	CASTLRAAGGFSYNEQFF
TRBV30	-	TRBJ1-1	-	TGTGCCTGGAGTACTGCGGCAAGGATGAACACTGAAGCTTTCTTT	CAWSTAARMNTEAFF
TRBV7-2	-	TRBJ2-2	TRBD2	TGTGCCAGCAGCTTTGCGGGGGGGCCGAACACCGGGGAGCTGTTTTTT	CASSFAGGPNTGELFF
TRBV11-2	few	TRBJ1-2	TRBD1	TGTGCCAGCAGTTCGGACAGGGGGCAAGATGGCTACACCTTC	CASSSDRGQDGYTF
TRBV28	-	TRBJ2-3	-	TGTGCCAGCATCCTAGGGGGGCGGGGGAGCACAGATACGCAGTATTTT	CASILGGRGSTDTQYF
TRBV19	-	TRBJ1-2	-	TGTGCCAGTAGTATCTCCACACTCTATGGCTACACCTTC	CASSISTLYGYTF
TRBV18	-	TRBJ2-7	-	TGTGCCAGCTCACCCAACTACGAGCAGTACTTC	CASSPNYEQYF
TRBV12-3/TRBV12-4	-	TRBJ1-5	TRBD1	TGTGCCAGCAGTTCACCGACAGGGAACGAGTATCTCCAGCCCCAGCATTTT	CASSSPTGNEYLQPQHF
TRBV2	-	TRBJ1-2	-	TGTGCCAGCATTCAATATGGCTACACCTTC	CASIQYGYTF
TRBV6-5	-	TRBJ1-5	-	TGTGCCAGCAGTTACTCGAGGCTTAACGCTCCCCAGCATTTT	CASSYSRLNAPQHF
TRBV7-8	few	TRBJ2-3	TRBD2	TGTGCCAGCAGCTTACTAGCGGGGGGTTCCACAGATACGCAGTATTTT	CASSLLAGGSTDTQYF